Listed below are T cell receptor beta chains from one sample, sequenced in a study of tumor T cells in aggressive B-cell lymphoma. The assay was immunoSEQ multiplex PCR, and TCRdb's table has in-frame clones only and misses some. Of approximately 7,300 clones listed, around 83% were seen once; the top ten hold about 5.5%. Sequenced: tumor tissue. The receptors come from an adult with diffuse large B cell lymphoma. The CDR3 runs from the conserved cysteine through the conserved F or W. D genes are given only for firm matches. Rows may omit the clone size; those that give it use once, few, many or a size class.

d_call	v_call	j_call	clone_size	cdr3_aa	cdr3_nt
.	TRBV28	TRBJ1-1	.	CASNLGQEDTEAFF	TGTGCCAGCAATTTAGGGCAGGAGGACACTGAAGCTTTCTTT
.	TRBV6-5	TRBJ1-1	.	CASSPPVGRRTEAFF	TGTGCCAGCAGCCCCCCGGTAGGGAGGAGGACTGAAGCTTTCTTT
TRBD1	TRBV11-1	TRBJ2-2	.	CASSFHLGQGNTGELFF	TGTGCCAGCAGCTTTCATTTAGGACAGGGAAACACCGGGGAGCTGTTTTTT
.	TRBV30	TRBJ2-7	.	CAWSSQQGSNEQYF	TGTGCCTGGAGTTCCCAGCAGGGGTCCAACGAGCAGTACTTC
.	TRBV2	TRBJ1-5	.	CASSENQGSQPQHF	TGTGCCAGCAGTGAAAACCAGGGGAGTCAGCCCCAGCATTTT
TRBD1	TRBV4-1	TRBJ2-7	once	CASSWRTGRSYEQYF	TGCGCCAGCAGCTGGAGGACAGGGCGCTCCTACGAGCAGTACTTC
.	TRBV11-2	TRBJ2-1	.	CASSLAVYRAASYNEQFF	TGTGCCAGCAGCTTAGCTGTCTACAGGGCTGCCTCCTACAATGAGCAGTTCTTC
.	TRBV11-3	TRBJ2-3	few	CASSLAQADTQYF	TGTGCCAGCAGCTTAGCTCAGGCAGATACGCAGTATTTT
TRBD1	TRBV27	TRBJ1-2	.	CASSQGQGVNYGYTF	TGTGCCAGCAGCCAGGGACAGGGGGTAAACTATGGCTACACCTTC
.	TRBV6-5	TRBJ1-5	.	CASSWSAGQPQHF	TGTGCCAGCAGTTGGTCCGCGGGACAGCCCCAGCATTTT
.	TRBV29-1	TRBJ2-6	.	CSVTRVGFTGANVLTF	TGCAGCGTTACCAGGGTGGGGTTCACTGGGGCCAACGTCCTGACTTTC
.	TRBV18	TRBJ2-5	.	CASSPEQGTETQYF	TGTGCCAGCTCACCAGAGCAGGGCACGGAGACCCAGTACTTC
.	TRBV10-1	TRBJ2-1	few	CASSERVRGDYNEQFF	TGCGCCAGCAGTGAGAGGGTCAGGGGGGACTACAATGAGCAGTTCTTC
.	TRBV19	TRBJ1-5	.	CASSPSGVNQPQHF	TGTGCCAGTAGTCCTAGCGGCGTCAATCAGCCCCAGCATTTT
TRBD1	TRBV9	TRBJ1-2	few	CASSFHGQGSDGYTF	TGTGCCAGCAGCTTCCACGGACAGGGAAGCGATGGCTACACCTTC
TRBD2	TRBV5-8	TRBJ2-1	.	CASSFIAGGRMQFF	TGTGCCAGCAGCTTCATAGCGGGAGGGCGAATGCAGTTCTTC
TRBD1	TRBV5-1	TRBJ1-2	.	CASSLQGGGYTF	TGCGCCAGCAGCCTCCAGGGGGGTGGCTACACCTTC
TRBD2	TRBV7-3	TRBJ2-1	.	CASSPEPSGAYNEQFF	TGTGCCAGCAGCCCCGAACCCAGCGGGGCCTACAATGAGCAGTTCTTC
.	TRBV27	TRBJ2-5	.	CASSLRRVGETQYF	TGTGCCAGCAGTTTACGCAGGGTTGGAGAGACCCAGTACTTC
.	TRBV11-2	TRBJ2-1	.	CASRRGEQFF	TGTGCCAGCAGGCGGGGTGAGCAGTTCTTC
.	TRBV29-1	TRBJ2-7	once	CSVQGTYEQYF	TGCAGCGTTCAGGGGACCTACGAGCAGTACTTC
.	TRBV30	TRBJ1-1	.	CAWARTLEAFF	TGTGCCTGGGCCCGTACATTAGAAGCTTTCTTT